This record looks at one T cell receptor (beta chain) sequence and its context. Which antigen it targets is not known. Nothing much larger sits one base from this clone, and base qualities are not available. This sample's time point label indicates: sample from a COVID-19-recovered individual after infection. The donors were patients who had gone through COVID-19 ranging from mild to severe and had recovered. Memory T cell samples that were not cultured were sequenced immediately after ex vivo isolation. From peripheral blood mononuclear cells, the researchers isolated CD4+ total memory, central memory, effector memory and circulating T follicular helper cells. According to the germline V gene, CDR1 reads MGHDK and CDR2 reads SYGVNS. The CDR3, from cysteine to phenylalanine, totals 15 residues. Left in the record is the CDR3 DNA by itself, 45 bases read in frame from the first base. V is pruned by 4 bases and J by 10 bases, leaving 10 bases of the junction without a gene match.

The data derive from a study of CD4 T cell repertoires in COVID-19 (dated by TCRdb to about 2021). Background for the entire study: For cross-reactivity analysis, CFSE-low cells were expanded with IL-2 for about 10 days, then relabeled and restimulated with spike proteins from other coronaviruses. Naturally processed CD4+ T cell responses to SARS-CoV-2 spike and nucleoprotein were characterized in COVID-19-recovered individuals, and clonal composition was assessed by TCR Vbeta sequencing. In a few recovered individuals, the researchers analyzed the TCR Vbeta repertoire of SARS-CoV-2-reactive T cells at the subset level. Broader findings and caveats from the paper: Several of the most expanded SARS-CoV-2-reactive clonotypes were shared between two or all three memory subsets, suggesting intraclonal diversification. Between roughly 7 and 25% of SARS-CoV-2 clonotypes were also detected in SARS-CoV and/or HKU1 spike-stimulated secondary cultures, consistent with cross-reactivity.

The receptor library was made with the immunoSEQ multiplex PCR assay. On the authors' methods: To quantify how much the repertoires of different subsets overlapped, the Chao-Jaccard similarity index was used along with counts of shared clonotypes. TCRdb mirrors the immuneACCESS table, restricted to in-frame sequences. Some clones are absent from its copies; in checked studies, under half trace to an unresolved V gene, and the reason for the others is unknown. From that table come the V and J calls and clone size; the DNA was used to work out D and trimming. The table for this sample lists tens of thousands of clones; about 80% of them were counted only once. The ten largest clonotypes hold approximately 0.55% of the sample.

The receptor comes from a human donor who had COVID-19. Sequencing was performed on CD4+ T cells from peripheral blood, taken after recovery from COVID-19. The sequence links TRBV25-1 to TRBJ2-1, with TRBD2 matching 10 junction bases. The CDR3 protein sequence reads: CASSGLAGARREQFF. The DNA sequence is given as TGTGCCAGCAGTGGCCTAGCGGGGGCCCGGCGCGAGCAGTTCTTC.